This T cell receptor beta chain was captured in a study of blood T cells in healthy people across ages. Whole-study context: Every two T cells gave about one barcoded beta molecule via template switching.

Using a J-beta primer mix together with a sample-barcoded 5' primer, a second PCR was run for roughly 7 to 11 cycles. At least 2.5 million CDR3-containing paired-end reads were obtained per sample. TCRdb used MiXCR to reprocess the 5' RACE reads, holding one entry per CDR3 protein. The data contain some 1.1 million distinct CDR3 sequences, roughly two fifths of them singletons. This clonotype was recorded many times. This sequence originates from a man aged 18 to 35 in good health. The sample comprised blood.

Here the CDR3 reads CASSNRTGSRTDTQYF. CDR3 bases: TGCGCCAGCAGCAACCGGACAGGGTCGCGCACAGATACGCAGTATTTT. The chain employs TRBV5-1 and TRBJ2-3; 8 bases align to TRBD1. J gave up 1 base and V 4 bases, and 8 bases lay outside the gene matches. The CDR3 covers 16 residues. In germline, CDR1 is SGHRS, CDR2 YFSETQ.